Presented here are 24 T cell receptor beta chains from one specimen sequenced in a study of T-cell reconstitution after alpha-beta-depleted transplantation in children. The TCRbeta library incorporated unique molecular identifiers. TCRdb independently ran MiXCR on the PCR reads; one entry per CDR3 protein. The repertoire holds over 100,000 distinct CDR3 sequences, under 13% seen once, with under 40% in the top ten. The sequencing used PBMCs, collected before TCRalphabeta/CD19-depleted stem cell transplant. The receptor set was obtained from a boy aged 2 to 10 with acute lymphoblastic leukemia, due to receive a stem cell transplant.

This clonotype was recorded many times. The gene calls are TRBV20-1 and TRBJ2-7; 7 bases align to TRBD2. The CDR3 spans 15 residues. V dropped 1 base and J dropped 2; count of bases not matched to a gene: 8. Per germline, CDR1 DFQATT and CDR2 SNEGSKA (reference sequence). The CDR3 sequence: CSARGLGGGTYEQYF. CDR3 nucleotides: TGCAGTGCTAGAGGCTTGGGGGGAGGGACCTACGAGCAGTACTTC.

This clonotype was counted once. The CDR3 DNA reads as TGCAGCGTTAGGGGAGGATGGACTGAAGCTTTCTTT. Translating it yields CSVRGGWTEAFF. The chain carries TRBV29-1 and TRBJ1-1; possible D gene TRBD1, 5 bases. The germline gives CDR1 SQVTM, CDR2 ANQGSEA. V was clipped by 5 bases and J by 5 bases, with 12 bases between them. The CDR3 runs to 12 residues.

The rearrangement links TRBV20-1 to TRBJ2-7; 10 nucleotides line up with TRBD2. The CDR3 contains 19 residues. Looked up from germline, CDR1 is DFQATT and CDR2 is SNEGSKA (reference sequence). J gave up 2 bases and V 0 bases, and 16 bases lay outside the gene matches. The CDR3 coding sequence is TGCAGTGCTAGAGACCTAAGCGGGAGGGCCCGCAGCCGAACCTACGAGCAGTACTTC. Amino acid sequence: CSARDLSGRARSRTYEQYF.

The genes are TRBV7-2 and TRBJ1-4; D call uncertain. Germline lookup yields CDR1 SGHTA and CDR2 FQGNSA. V lost 3 bases to trimming and J lost 8 bases, with 13 bases between them. The CDR3 runs 14 residues. The chain's CDR3 is CASSFLGKGEKLFF. CDR3 coding DNA: TGTGCCAGCAGCTTCCTCGGTAAAGGGGAAAAACTGTTTTTT.

The V call is TRBV23-1, the J call TRBJ1-1; tentatively, D is TRBD1 (6 bases). TRBV23-1 is designated an ORF whose function remains uncertain. The CDR3 runs 14 residues. The ends were cut back, 1 base at V and 2 bases at J, with 8 bases in the middle. CDR3 sequence: CASSQWGPNTEAFF. CDR3 DNA sequence: TGCGCCAGCAGTCAATGGGGGCCTAACACTGAAGCTTTCTTT.

This clonotype was seen many times. The chain is built from TRBV12-3 or TRBV12-4 and TRBJ2-3; 14 bases map to TRBD2. This CDR3 has 14 residues. V lost 8 bases, J lost 8 bases, and 6 bases stayed unmatched. CDR3 amino acids: CASGLTSGRVTQYF. The CDR3 DNA is TGTGCCAGCGGCCTGACTAGCGGGAGGGTTACGCAGTATTTT.

In this sample, this clonotype turned up a few times. The chain recombines TRBV3-1 with TRBJ2-3; 8 bases map to TRBD2. The CDR3 runs to 16 residues. Germline CDR1 reads LGHDT; CDR2 reads YNNKEL (reference sequence). V trimming: 4 bases; J trimming: 0 bases; junction bases outside the gene matches: 6. This CDR3 is CASSRPIAGSTDTQYF. DNA of the CDR3: TGTGCCAGCAGCCGGCCTATAGCGGGAAGCACAGATACGCAGTATTTT.

The chain is built from TRBV7-9 and TRBJ1-1; tentative D call: TRBD1 (5 bases). V shed 3 bases and J shed 8 bases, with 13 bases lying between them. Germline V gene lookup returns CDR1 SEHNR and CDR2 FQNEAQ (reference sequence). The CDR3 runs 13 residues. CDR3 amino acids: CASSLGRQIEAFF. The CDR3, as DNA: TGTGCCAGCAGCTTGGGGAGACAGATAGAAGCTTTCTTT.

The rearrangement uses TRBV24-1 and TRBJ2-3; 13 nucleotides align to TRBD2. Germline assignment: CDR1 KGHDR and CDR2 SFDVKD. The CDR3 has 16 amino acids. The V gene end was trimmed by 3 bases and the J gene end by 4 bases; junction bases not matched to a gene: 3. CDR3 sequence reads: CATSDRTSGSPDTQYF. In DNA, the CDR3 is TGTGCCACCAGTGATCGGACTAGCGGGAGCCCAGATACGCAGTATTTT.

The chain combines TRBV11-2 with TRBJ2-7; the D gene is possibly TRBD2 (5 bases). This CDR3 spans 12 amino acids. From germline, CDR1 is SGHAT and CDR2 FQNNGV. The ends were cut back, 6 bases at V and 4 bases at J, with 10 bases in the middle. CDR3 protein: CASRYGGYEQYF. Written as DNA, the CDR3 is TGTGCCAGCAGATATGGAGGTTACGAGCAGTACTTC.

The rearrangement links TRBV28 to TRBJ2-5; TRBD2 matches at 7 bases. CDR3 length: 15 residues. From germline, CDR1 is MDHEN and CDR2 SYDVKM. V gave up 4 bases and J gave up 5 bases; unmatched junction bases: 10. The DNA for the CDR3 is TGTGCCAGCAGTTCCCATCGGGGGGTAAGGGAGACCCAGTACTTC. It specifies CASSSHRGVRETQYF.

The chain recombines TRBV13 with TRBJ2-7; 8 nucleotides match TRBD2. V gave up 4 bases and J gave up 3 bases; unmatched junction bases: 11. This CDR3 comprises 16 residues. In germline, CDR1 is PRHDT, CDR2 FYEKMQ (reference sequence). CDR3 bases: TGTGCCAGCAGCTCTGACGTCGGGGGGGTCCTCTACGAGCAGTACTTC. It translates to CASSSDVGGVLYEQYF.

This clonotype came up many times. This chain connects TRBV5-6 to TRBJ1-2; weak D call: TRBD1 (5 bases). Looked up from germline, CDR1 is SGHDT and CDR2 is YYEEEE. This CDR3 has 18 residues. V lost 0 bases to trimming and J lost 3 bases, with 21 bases between them. Here the CDR3 reads CASSLGIAGPGTDYGYTF. The DNA of the CDR3 is TGTGCCAGCAGCTTGGGTATAGCAGGCCCAGGGACTGACTATGGCTACACCTTC.

This clonotype was seen many times. The chain links TRBV6-5 to TRBJ1-5, with TRBD1 matching over 9 bases. The CDR3 length is 15 residues. The germline gives CDR1 MNHEY, CDR2 SVGAGI. V gave up 6 bases and J gave up 4 bases; unmatched junction bases: 7. DNA of the CDR3: TGTGCCAGCAGCCTCGGGACAGGGATGAATCAGCCCCAGCATTTT. Its protein product is CASSLGTGMNQPQHF.

The chain joins TRBV4-1 to TRBJ2-5; 13 nucleotides line up with TRBD2. The V gene end was trimmed by 0 bases and the J gene end by 6 bases; junction bases not matched to a gene: 4. The CDR3 length is 16 residues. Germline assignment: CDR1 MGHRA and CDR2 YSYEKL. The CDR3 loop is CASSQEMTSGRKTQYF. As DNA, the CDR3 is TGCGCCAGCAGCCAAGAAATGACTAGCGGGAGGAAGACCCAGTACTTC.

This clonotype has more than one count but fewer than ten. V is TRBV12-5 and J is TRBJ2-1, with D tentatively TRBD2 (6 bases). Trimming took 4 bases from V and 2 from J, leaving 15 bases between them. The CDR3 is 16 residues long. Germline V gene data show CDR1 as LGHNT and CDR2 as FRNRAP. In DNA, the CDR3 is TGTGCTAGTGGTTCGGGGTTAGCGGTACCCTACAATGAGCAGTTCTTC. This encodes CASGSGLAVPYNEQFF.

The chain combines TRBV28 with TRBJ2-1; TRBD1 matches 9 bases. The V segment lost 6 bases and the J segment 4 bases; nucleotides outside the gene matches: 4. Germline V gene sequence: CDR1 MDHEN, CDR2 SYDVKM. The CDR3 runs 14 residues. The CDR3 loop is CASRTGGPYNEQFF. The CDR3 bases are TGTGCCAGCAGAACAGGGGGCCCGTACAATGAGCAGTTCTTC.

The sample holds many counts of this clonotype. The V gene is TRBV2, the J gene TRBJ2-7, with 9 nucleotides matching TRBD2. Trimming took 8 bases from V and 3 from J; bases not matched to a gene: 20. This CDR3 is 18 amino acids long. Germline-derived CDR1 and CDR2 are SNHLY and FYNNEI. The CDR3 DNA sequence: TGTGCCAGCGGGGGAAGCGGGAGGTTCGGGAAACCGGACTACGAGCAGTACTTC. As protein: CASGGSGRFGKPDYEQYF.

In this sample, this clonotype turned up a few times. The V and J genes are TRBV6-6 and TRBJ2-1, with D unclear. CDR1 and CDR2 from the germline V gene are MNHNY and SVGAGI (reference sequence). The CDR3 extends over 11 amino acids. The V end was cut by 5 bases, the J end by 8 bases, with 7 bases between. CDR3 bases: TGTGCCAGCAGTAATAGGGATGAGCAGTTCTTC. This encodes CASSNRDEQFF.

The table lists this clonotype with a few counts. The chain links TRBV2 to TRBJ2-7, with D tentatively TRBD1 (6 bases). This CDR3 is 15 amino acids long. CDR1 SNHLY and CDR2 FYNNEI come from the germline V gene. V was clipped by 7 bases and J by 6 bases, with 22 bases between them. CDR3 loop: CASKLRLGTHIEQYF. The DNA of the CDR3 is TGTGCCAGCAAACTTAGGCTCGGGACACACATCGAGCAGTACTTC.

The chain carries TRBV20-1 and TRBJ2-7; a possible D gene is TRBD1 (6 bases). V gave up 6 bases and J gave up 3 bases, with 21 bases separating them. This CDR3 contains 15 residues. CDR1 is DFQATT, CDR2 SNEGSKA, per germline (reference sequence). In DNA form, the CDR3 reads TGCAGTGCGGCACAGGGTCTTCGTAGGGGCTACGAGCAGTACTTC. Protein sequence: CSAAQGLRRGYEQYF.

V is TRBV5-1 and J is TRBJ2-1; TRBD2 is a possible D gene (6 bases). The germline V gene encodes CDR1 SGHRS and CDR2 YFSETQ. V was shortened by 0 bases and J by 6 bases, with 10 bases between the two germline ends. The CDR3 totals 14 residues. CDR3 in amino acids: CASSLGLEVNEQFF. CDR3 in DNA: TGCGCCAGCAGCTTGGGACTAGAGGTCAATGAGCAGTTCTTC.

Ten or more counts support this clonotype. J is TRBJ2-7 and V is TRBV20-1; 7 bases match TRBD2. This CDR3 spans 13 amino acids. The junction had 4 bases not matched to a gene; V was cut back by 3 bases and J by 2 bases. Looked up from germline, CDR1 is DFQATT and CDR2 is SNEGSKA (reference sequence). The CDR3 DNA reads TGCAGTGCTAGGGGACTAACCCCCTACGAGCAGTACTTC. Amino acid sequence: CSARGLTPYEQYF.

In this sample, this clonotype turned up many times. This chain uses TRBV15 with TRBJ2-2; D is perhaps TRBD2 (6 bases). Deletions cut 6 bases from V and 7 bases from J, with 15 bases between. CDR1 and CDR2 (germline): LNHNV, YYDKDF (reference sequence). The CDR3 is made up of 14 amino acids. For the CDR3, the DNA is TGTGCCACCAGTGGAGGGCCAGGTGGCGGGGAGCTGTTTTTT. Its protein product is CATSGGPGGGELFF.